The TCR beta chain described here comes from a study of identical twins. Addition of a universal primer site occurred through template switching, and cDNA carried unique molecular identifiers. TCRdb re-called the 5' RACE reads through MiXCR, storing one row per CDR3 protein. The table has 1.5 million to 2 million distinct CDR3 sequences, about 31% seen once. General study points: Excess twin sharing in beta out-of-frame sequences was weaker. For cord blood, abundant beta clonotypes had fewer insertions, unlike memory repertoires, which showed none. Modelling underestimated the level of out-of-frame TCR alpha sharing observed in monozygotic twins.

This clonotype was observed a handful of times. Antigen specificity is unknown. V gave up 2 bases and J gave up 6 bases, with 8 bases separating them. The CDR3 sequence is 11 residues long. Looked up from germline, CDR1 is GTSNPN and CDR2 is SVGIG (reference sequence). The receptor comes from a newborn girl in good health. Material: cord blood. V and J are TRBV30 and TRBJ2-7, with a tentative D call TRBD1 (5 bases). CDR3 in DNA: TGTGCCTGGAGTCAGGGTTCCGAGCAGTACTTC. This encodes CAWSQGSEQYF.